These T cell receptor beta chains were read from a single sample in a study of blood T cell dynamics during melanoma immunotherapy. Here immunoSEQ multiplex PCR was the method, and the copy in TCRdb shows in-frame clones only, minus some. The data hold roughly 8,000 clones, with 85% observed a single time. The source was blood, collected from a patient treated with checkpoint blockade. These receptors all stem from a human donor with melanoma. Each CDR3 is given without its conserved first and last residue.

TRBV27 | ASSLGTVGSYEQY
TRBV2 | ASSVGTGLTYEQY
TRBV11-3 | ASSPIEGHLVSYEQY
TRBV18 | ASSPSDSNTIY
TRBV7-9 | ASSLAQGWDGYT
TRBV28 | ASSFSASTNEKLF
TRBV28 | ASSLLGGGFNEQY
TRBV7-2 | ASSLGTSYNEQF
TRBV19 | ASSIPTRYNSPLH
TRBV5-6 | ASSLRTAGSEKLF
TRBV28 | ASTSGWRDQETQY
TRBV9 | ASSSTGRREKLF
TRBV7-2 | ASSFGSWVRASYEQY
TRBV11-2 | ASSLDYRRVQETQY
TRBV4-1 | ASSHPTGVYTEAF